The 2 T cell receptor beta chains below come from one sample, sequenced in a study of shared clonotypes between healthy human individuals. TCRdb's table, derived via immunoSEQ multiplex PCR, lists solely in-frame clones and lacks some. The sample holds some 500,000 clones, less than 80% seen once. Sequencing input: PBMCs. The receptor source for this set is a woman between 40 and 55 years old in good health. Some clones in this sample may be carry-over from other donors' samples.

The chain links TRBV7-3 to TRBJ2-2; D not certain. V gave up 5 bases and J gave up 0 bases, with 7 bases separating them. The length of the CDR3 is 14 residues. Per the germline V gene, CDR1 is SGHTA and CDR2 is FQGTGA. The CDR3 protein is CASSASANTGELFF. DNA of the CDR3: TGTGCCAGCAGCGCAAGCGCGAACACCGGGGAGCTGTTTTTT.

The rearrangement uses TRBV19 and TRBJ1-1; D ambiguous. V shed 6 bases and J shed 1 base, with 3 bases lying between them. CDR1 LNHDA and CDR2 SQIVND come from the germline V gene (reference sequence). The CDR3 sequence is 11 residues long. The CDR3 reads CASRRNTEAFF. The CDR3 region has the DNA TGTGCCAGTAGGAGGAACACTGAAGCTTTCTTT. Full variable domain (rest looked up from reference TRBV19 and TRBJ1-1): DGGITQSPKYLFRKEGQNVTLSCEQNLNHDAMYWYRQDPGQGLRLIYYSQIVNDFQKGDIAEGYSVSREKKESFPLTVTSAQKNPTAFYLCASRRNTEAFFGQGTRLTVV.